One and the same sample provided the 15 T cell receptor beta chains below, sequenced in a study of T cell clusters in autoimmune cytopenias. TRB was amplified from about 260 ng of peripheral blood genomic DNA per sample. Multiplex touch-down PCR amplified TRB using TRB-A and TRB-B pools in one tube. TCRdb derives one entry per CDR3 protein from the multiplex PCR reads, leaving out DNA. The sample has roughly 10,000 distinct CDR3 sequences. This sample also belongs to another study, concerning T cell repertoires in aging, cancer and after chemotherapy.

The sequenced sample consisted of peripheral blood. All receptors come from a human donor in good health.

The chain links TRBV18 to TRBJ2-3; the D gene TCRdb calls, TRBD1, cannot be checked with no DNA. There are 17 residues in the CDR3. The germline V gene has CDR1 KGHSH and CDR2 LQKENI. The CDR3 region is CASSPLGGGTSVDTQYF.

The genes are TRBV20-1 and TRBJ2-6; TCRdb names TRBD2, which stays unverified in the absence of DNA. The CDR3 is 16 residues long. Germline values: CDR1 DFQATT, CDR2 SNEGSKA (reference sequence). The CDR3 here is CSARVRGGSGANVLTF.

Considering frequency, this clonotype is medium-sized (0.01 to 0.1%). This rearrangement joins TRBV12-3 or TRBV12-4 to TRBJ1-2; TCRdb gives TRBD1 as the D gene, but with no DNA this cannot be confirmed. The CDR3 length is 14 residues. The CDR3 loop is CASRPGTEDYGYTF.

This rearrangement joins TRBV20-1 to TRBJ2-2; TCRdb designates TRBD2, a call that cannot be tested without DNA. Germline CDR1 and CDR2: DFQATT and SNEGSKA (reference sequence). This CDR3 has 15 residues. The CDR3 sequence: CSAGGGTSSPWELFF.

CDR3 loop: CASSSGTSGGLETQYF. The V and J genes are TRBV7-3 and TRBJ2-5; TCRdb outputs TRBD2, but without DNA this stays unchecked. Per germline, CDR1 SGHTA and CDR2 FQGTGA. This CDR3 comprises 16 residues.

The chain couples TRBV5-8 to TRBJ1-5. The CDR3 has 14 amino acids. Germline V gene data show CDR1 as SGHTS and CDR2 as YDEGEE. The CDR3 sequence is CASSSEGILQPQHF.

This chain uses TRBV20-1 with TRBJ2-3; TCRdb designates TRBD2, a call that cannot be tested without DNA. The germline V gene encodes CDR1 DFQATT and CDR2 SNEGSKA (reference sequence). There are 17 residues in the CDR3. The CDR3 reads CSATPSGGAKVTDTQYF.

The chain links TRBV28 to TRBJ2-3; the TCRdb D gene call, TRBD2, has no DNA to confirm it. CDR3 length: 15 amino acids. CDR1 MDHEN and CDR2 SYDVKM come from the germline V gene. This CDR3 is CASSFGGEATDTQYF.

The rearrangement uses TRBV5-1 and TRBJ2-3; TCRdb outputs TRBD1, but without DNA this stays unchecked. CDR1 and CDR2 (germline): SGHRS, YFSETQ. The CDR3 contains 14 residues. CDR3: CASSYGQGPDTQYF.

This chain joins TRBV6-2 or TRBV6-3 and TRBJ2-3; TCRdb selects TRBD1, and the lack of DNA leaves this call unchecked. The CDR3 consists of 14 residues. CDR1 is MNHEY, CDR2 SVGEGT, per germline. The CDR3 sequence: CASSYRGRTDTQYF.

The V and J genes are TRBV6-1 and TRBJ2-1; there is no DNA to check the TCRdb D call of TRBD1. Germline CDR1 reads MNHNS; CDR2 reads SASEGT. CDR3 size: 14 residues. CDR3 loop: CASRTRDRGDEQFF.

The gene calls are TRBV12-3 or TRBV12-4 and TRBJ2-3. This CDR3 has 12 amino acids. The CDR3 loop is CASNNNADTQYF.

The gene calls are TRBV28 and TRBJ1-6; the D gene TCRdb calls, TRBD1, cannot be checked with no DNA. This CDR3 is 16 amino acids long. Germline values: CDR1 MDHEN, CDR2 SYDVKM. CDR3 sequence reads: CASVTTGQGYNSPLHF.

The chain combines TRBV30 with TRBJ2-5; TCRdb gives TRBD1 as the D gene, but with no DNA this cannot be confirmed. Germline V gives CDR1 GTSNPN, CDR2 SVGIG (reference sequence). The CDR3 runs 15 residues. The CDR3 loop is CAWSTHGGLLETQYF.

This clonotype shows up as medium-sized by frequency. The V gene is TRBV6-1, the J gene TRBJ2-7; TCRdb gives TRBD2 as the D gene, but with no DNA this cannot be confirmed. CDR1 is MNHNS, CDR2 SASEGT, per germline. CDR3 length: 11 residues. The CDR3 here is CATRVGHEQYF.